These T cell receptor beta chains were read from a single sample in a study of beta chain features in type 1 diabetes. The protocol was immunoSEQ multiplex PCR, while the TCRdb copy is restricted to in-frame clones and leaves out a portion. The sample holds about 370,000 clones; about 10% are singletons and the top ten take about 0.6%. Material: central memory CD4+ T cells from blood. The receptors stem from a man aged 30 to 45 with type 1 diabetes. Both conserved end residues are trimmed from each CDR3.

v_gene: TRBV7-2; j_gene: TRBJ2-1; CDR3aa: ASSFGGSYNEQF
v_gene: TRBV11-2; j_gene: TRBJ2-1; CDR3aa: ASSMRRSSYNEQF
v_gene: TRBV4-1; j_gene: TRBJ2-1; CDR3aa: ASSQAALQLYNEQF
v_gene: TRBV11-3; j_gene: TRBJ2-5; CDR3aa: ASSQGETQY
v_gene: TRBV27; j_gene: TRBJ2-1; CDR3aa: ASSLKGLAGFKF
v_gene: TRBV10-3; j_gene: TRBJ2-7; CDR3aa: AIRATGSNNEQY
v_gene: TRBV7-3; j_gene: TRBJ2-2; CDR3aa: ASSFYTGELF
v_gene: TRBV5-6; j_gene: TRBJ2-4; CDR3aa: ASTPYREQNIQY
v_gene: TRBV28; j_gene: TRBJ1-5; CDR3aa: ASNRQTNQPQH
v_gene: TRBV19; j_gene: TRBJ2-2; CDR3aa: ASSTLAPTGELF
v_gene: TRBV7-2; j_gene: TRBJ1-2; CDR3aa: ASSPSGAGGYT
v_gene: TRBV6-5; j_gene: TRBJ1-6; CDR3aa: ASSVRWASDSPLH
v_gene: TRBV10-3; j_gene: TRBJ2-7; CDR3aa: AISPTLNSYEQY
v_gene: TRBV4-3; j_gene: TRBJ2-6; CDR3aa: ASSQDRPLSFSGANVLT
v_gene: TRBV4-1; j_gene: TRBJ1-1; CDR3aa: ASSRSGGGTVVFTEAF
v_gene: TRBV7-9; j_gene: TRBJ2-7; CDR3aa: ASSFWGPTYEQY
v_gene: TRBV7-2; j_gene: TRBJ2-1; CDR3aa: ASSFARGSYNEQF
v_gene: TRBV7-9; j_gene: TRBJ1-1; CDR3aa: ASSRVGNSGFYTEAF
v_gene: TRBV7-6; j_gene: .; CDR3aa: ASSLEQGAYEQY
v_gene: TRBV5-4; j_gene: TRBJ2-5; CDR3aa: ASSPQTGGTETQY
v_gene: TRBV15; j_gene: TRBJ2-5; CDR3aa: ATSRGELASQY
v_gene: TRBV18; j_gene: TRBJ1-1; CDR3aa: ASSDTGGEDTEAF
v_gene: TRBV6-6; j_gene: TRBJ1-5; CDR3aa: ASRQGQGAGQPQH
v_gene: TRBV6-6; j_gene: TRBJ2-7; CDR3aa: ASSYPGQPYEQY
v_gene: TRBV6-5; j_gene: TRBJ2-1; CDR3aa: ASSLAGGNEQF
v_gene: TRBV18; j_gene: TRBJ1-3; CDR3aa: ASSLREPRNTIY
v_gene: TRBV29-1; j_gene: TRBJ1-2; CDR3aa: SVEGSTNYGYT
v_gene: TRBV7-9; j_gene: TRBJ2-7; CDR3aa: ASSLWQGGGEQY
v_gene: TRBV30; j_gene: TRBJ2-5; CDR3aa: AWSLNSGSQETQY
v_gene: TRBV10-3; j_gene: TRBJ2-3; CDR3aa: AISSDGRAADTQY
v_gene: TRBV5-1; j_gene: TRBJ2-1; CDR3aa: ASSSNPGQTYNEQF
v_gene: TRBV28; j_gene: TRBJ2-7; CDR3aa: ASSLQGFSSYEQY
v_gene: TRBV7-9; j_gene: TRBJ2-3; CDR3aa: ASSPPLRLAGTDTQY
v_gene: TRBV2; j_gene: TRBJ2-3; CDR3aa: ASSPRTSADTQY
v_gene: TRBV2; j_gene: TRBJ2-2; CDR3aa: ASSPAVRGGELF
v_gene: TRBV5-1; j_gene: TRBJ1-6; CDR3aa: ASSFSGAVNSPLH
v_gene: TRBV29-1; j_gene: TRBJ2-3; CDR3aa: SVLAGGTDTQY
v_gene: TRBV4-3; j_gene: TRBJ2-1; CDR3aa: ASSQPRDNEQF
v_gene: TRBV6-6; j_gene: TRBJ2-7; CDR3aa: ASSQLEGYEQY
v_gene: TRBV5-4; j_gene: TRBJ2-3; CDR3aa: ASSLEGDRSDTQY
v_gene: TRBV18; j_gene: TRBJ1-1; CDR3aa: ASSSDRDTEAF
v_gene: TRBV5-1; j_gene: TRBJ2-3; CDR3aa: ASSLGVGRHTDTQY
v_gene: TRBV6-6; j_gene: TRBJ2-7; CDR3aa: ASSLRDRFYEQY
v_gene: TRBV2; j_gene: TRBJ2-5; CDR3aa: ASRERTSGSPLGTQY
v_gene: TRBV28; j_gene: TRBJ1-4; CDR3aa: ASSLPDRGEVGKLF
v_gene: TRBV6-4; j_gene: TRBJ2-5; CDR3aa: ASRYGLGRAKSETQY
v_gene: TRBV27; j_gene: TRBJ2-1; CDR3aa: ASSFHLDSEQF
v_gene: TRBV7-9; j_gene: TRBJ2-5; CDR3aa: ASSLGTWAAGGETQY
v_gene: TRBV6-5; j_gene: TRBJ1-2; CDR3aa: ASTPGQPYGYT
v_gene: TRBV25-1; j_gene: TRBJ1-2; CDR3aa: ASSEPGTGLNYGYT
v_gene: TRBV5-8; j_gene: TRBJ1-5; CDR3aa: ASSLGSFSNQPQH
v_gene: TRBV5-1; j_gene: TRBJ2-1; CDR3aa: ASSLVSGRENEQF
v_gene: TRBV28; j_gene: TRBJ2-7; CDR3aa: ASSLRATGTSNYEQY
v_gene: TRBV6-5; j_gene: TRBJ2-7; CDR3aa: ASIKPAGYEQY
v_gene: TRBV11-1; j_gene: TRBJ1-2; CDR3aa: ASSPDGTYGYT
v_gene: TRBV10-3; j_gene: TRBJ2-2; CDR3aa: AISGLAGGPNTGELF
v_gene: TRBV11-2; j_gene: TRBJ2-1; CDR3aa: ASSLDRANEQF